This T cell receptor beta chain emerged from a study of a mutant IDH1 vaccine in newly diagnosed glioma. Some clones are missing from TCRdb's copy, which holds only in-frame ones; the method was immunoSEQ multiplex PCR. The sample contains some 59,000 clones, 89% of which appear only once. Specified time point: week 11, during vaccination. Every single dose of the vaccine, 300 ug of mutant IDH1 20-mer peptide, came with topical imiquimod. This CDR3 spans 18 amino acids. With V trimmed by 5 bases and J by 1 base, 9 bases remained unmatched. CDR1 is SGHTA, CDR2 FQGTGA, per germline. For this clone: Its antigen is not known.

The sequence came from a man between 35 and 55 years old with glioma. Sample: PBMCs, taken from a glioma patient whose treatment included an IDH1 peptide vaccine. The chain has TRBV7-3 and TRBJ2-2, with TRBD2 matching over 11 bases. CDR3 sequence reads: CASSPNPLAGGNTGELFF. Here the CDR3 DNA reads TGTGCCAGCAGCCCCAACCCCCTAGCGGGAGGGAACACCGGGGAGCTGTTTTTT.